The present T cell receptor (beta chain) was sequenced within a study of control samples from healthy donors and cancer patients. This CDR3 has 14 residues. After removal of 4 bases from V and 10 bases from J, the junction contained 12 bases not matched to a gene. Germline V lookup: CDR1 GTSNPN, CDR2 SVGIG (reference sequence). Data came from immunoSEQ multiplex PCR; TCRdb stores just in-frame clones and leaves some out. In the table there are more than 75,000 clones, about 90% of which are singletons. The chain links TRBV30 to TRBJ2-1, with TRBD1 matching 8 bases. The sequence derives from a woman aged 55-70 years with head and neck cancer. Input material: PBMCs. The DNA of the CDR3 is TGTGCCTGGAACGCCGGGACAGGAAACTACGAGCAGTTCTTC. It codes for CAWNAGTGNYEQFF.